Following are 16 T cell receptor beta chains from one sample sequenced in a study of blood T cells in healthy people across ages. Together with a sample-barcoded 5' primer, a J-beta primer mix was included in a second PCR lasting about 6 to 11 cycles. TCRdb analysed the 5' RACE reads with MiXCR anew, one entry per CDR3 protein. The data show around 1,900,000 distinct CDR3 sequences, about 39% seen once. Sample: blood. The receptor set was obtained from a human donor in good health.

The V gene is TRBV7-2, the J gene TRBJ1-1; D is unresolved. This CDR3 is built from 15 residues. Germline values: CDR1 SGHTA, CDR2 FQGNSA. Trimming removed 2 bases from V and 3 bases from J, with 13 bases in between. DNA of the CDR3: TGTGCCAGCAGCTTATATATGGTTGTGGACACTGAAGCTTTCTTT. This sequence encodes CASSLYMVVDTEAFF. Full variable domain (remainder filled in from reference TRBV7-2 and TRBJ1-1): GAGVSQSPSNKVTEKGKDVELRCDPISGHTALYWYRQSLGQGLEFLIYFQGNSAPDKSGLPSDRFSAERTGGSVSTLTIQRTQQEDSAVYLCASSLYMVVDTEAFFGQGTRLTVV.

This clonotype was counted ten times or more. The CDR3 nucleotides read TGTGCCAGCAGCCTTCAATCCGGGACAGGGGAGAGGGATACGCAGTATTTT. Residues: CASSLQSGTGERDTQYF. The chain couples TRBV7-3 to TRBJ2-3; 10 nucleotides match TRBD1. Trimming cost V 5 bases and J 6 bases; bases outside gene matches: 14. CDR1 is SGHTA and CDR2 is FQGTGA in the germline V gene. The CDR3 is made up of 17 amino acids.

The rearrangement joins TRBV29-1 to TRBJ2-6; D is uncertain. The germline V gene has CDR1 SQVTM and CDR2 ANQGSEA. The CDR3 sequence is 13 residues long. V was trimmed by 3 bases and J by 1 base, leaving 4 bases between them. CDR3 nucleotide sequence: TGCAGCGTTGATCGATCTGGGGCCAACGTCCTGACTTTC. Translation gives CSVDRSGANVLTF.

This clonotype was counted between two and nine times. The rearrangement uses TRBV6-5 and TRBJ2-7, with a possible D match to TRBD2 (5 bases). The germline V gene encodes CDR1 MNHEY and CDR2 SVGAGI. Trimming cost V 4 bases and J 2 bases, with 15 bases left between them. This CDR3 region has 15 residues. DNA of the CDR3: TGTGCCAGCAGTTCGCTTGAGGGTGGCCCCTACGAGCAGTACTTC. Translating it yields CASSSLEGGPYEQYF.

The chain links TRBV20-1 to TRBJ2-3; D is possibly TRBD1 (7 bases). CDR1 is DFQATT, CDR2 SNEGSKA, per germline (reference sequence). The V end lost 3 bases, the J end lost 1 base, and 11 bases lay between the germline ends. The CDR3 sequence is 14 residues long. The CDR3 loop is CSASTGEGTDTQYF. The CDR3 bases are TGCAGTGCTAGTACAGGGGAGGGCACAGATACGCAGTATTTT.

The gene calls are TRBV4-2 and TRBJ1-2; 10 bases match TRBD1. Germline V gene data show CDR1 as LGHNA and CDR2 as YNFKEQ. The CDR3 spans 16 residues. Trimming cost V 6 bases and J 2 bases; bases outside gene matches: 9. The CDR3 here is CASSRTGDRGNYGYTF. The CDR3 bases are TGTGCCAGCAGTCGTACCGGGGACAGGGGAAACTATGGCTACACCTTC.

This clonotype came up once. The chain joins TRBV7-3 to TRBJ2-7; 8 positions agree with TRBD2. V trimming: 2 bases; J trimming: 5 bases; junction bases outside the gene matches: 8. This CDR3 has 15 amino acids. Germline lookup yields CDR1 SGHTA and CDR2 FQGTGA. The CDR3: CASSLRAGDLHEQYF. In nucleotides, the CDR3 is TGTGCCAGCAGCTTACGAGCGGGGGACCTCCACGAGCAGTACTTC.

The chain recombines TRBV29-1 with TRBJ1-1, with D perhaps matching TRBD1 (5 bases). Germline V CDR1 and CDR2: SQVTM, ANQGSEA. The V and J ends lost 7 bases and 6 bases respectively, with 12 bases between them. This CDR3 is built from 11 residues. The DNA for the CDR3 is TGCAGCGGGGACGTGGGGCCTGAAGCTTTCTTT. Amino acid sequence: CSGDVGPEAFF. The full variable domain, completed using reference TRBV29-1 and TRBJ1-1, is SAVISQKPSRDICQRGTSLTIQCQVDSQVTMMFWYRQQPGQSLTLIATANQGSEATYESGFVIDKFPISRPNLTFSTLTVSNMSPEDSSIYLCSGDVGPEAFFGQGTRLTVV.

The chain joins TRBV4-3 to TRBJ2-7; TRBD2 aligns across 11 bases. The CDR3 spans 17 residues. The ends lost 0 bases at V and 4 bases at J; junction bases unmatched: 8. Germline V gene data show CDR1 as LGHNA and CDR2 as YSLEER. The CDR3 DNA reads as TGCGCCAGCAGCCAAGAATCCGCTAGCGGGGGGCTTTACGAGCAGTACTTC. This gives the protein CASSQESASGGLYEQYF.

The chain couples TRBV6-6 to TRBJ1-2, with 11 positions matching TRBD1. The germline CDR1 and CDR2 sequences are MNHNY and SVGAGI (reference sequence). The CDR3 has 15 residues. V dropped 6 bases and J dropped 1; count of bases not matched to a gene: 4. In DNA form, the CDR3 reads TGTGCCAGCAGCGGACAGGGGGCTTATAACTATGGCTACACCTTC. Its protein is CASSGQGAYNYGYTF.

This clonotype was observed a handful of times. The chain employs TRBV12-3 or TRBV12-4 and TRBJ2-5, with D possibly TRBD1 on 5 matching bases. Trimming pared 3 bases from V and 2 bases from J, leaving 10 bases between. The CDR3 runs to 14 residues. The CDR3, as DNA: TGTGCCAGCAGTTTGCGACAGCCGCAAGAGACCCAGTACTTC. This translates into CASSLRQPQETQYF.

The chain couples TRBV2 to TRBJ2-7, with D tentatively TRBD1 or TRBD2 (5 bases each). Germline assignment: CDR1 SNHLY and CDR2 FYNNEI. The CDR3 extends over 13 amino acids. The V end was cut by 7 bases, the J end by 7 bases, with 17 bases between. As DNA, the CDR3 is TGTGCCAGCACGGGGCTCCTTAACAATGAGCAGTACTTC. Translating gives CASTGLLNNEQYF.

The gene calls are TRBV29-1 and TRBJ1-2, with D hard to call. This CDR3 is built from 17 residues. V was trimmed by 4 bases and J by 2 bases, leaving 23 bases between them. CDR1 and CDR2 (germline): SQVTM, ANQGSEA. The CDR3 coding sequence is TGCAGCGTTGGGGGTTCGAATTTGTTCCTGGGGAACTATGGCTACACCTTC. Translated, it gives CSVGGSNLFLGNYGYTF.

This clonotype was seen only a few times. The chain employs TRBV7-2 and TRBJ2-7, with 7 bases identical to TRBD1. The germline V gene encodes CDR1 SGHTA and CDR2 FQGNSA. The CDR3 runs 15 residues. Trimming at V came to 3 bases and at J to 4 bases, leaving 9 bases not matched to a gene. The CDR3 is CASSFLPGQYYEQYF. The CDR3, as DNA: TGTGCCAGCAGCTTTCTTCCGGGACAGTATTACGAGCAGTACTTC. Full variable domain (remainder filled in from reference TRBV7-2 and TRBJ2-7): GAGVSQSPSNKVTEKGKDVELRCDPISGHTALYWYRQSLGQGLEFLIYFQGNSAPDKSGLPSDRFSAERTGGSVSTLTIQRTQQEDSAVYLCASSFLPGQYYEQYFGPGTRLTVT.

The chain recombines TRBV24-1 with TRBJ2-1; 10 bases align to TRBD1. CDR3 size: 19 residues. Trimming took 4 bases from V and 7 from J; bases not matched to a gene: 18. Looked up from germline, CDR1 is KGHDR and CDR2 is SFDVKD. CDR3 sequence (DNA): TGTGCCACCAGTGACAACCGAAGAACGGACAGGGGGAATCTGAATGAGCAGTTCTTC. It encodes CATSDNRRTDRGNLNEQFF.

The chain uses TRBV7-2 and TRBJ1-1, with TRBD1 as a possible D gene (5 bases). V lost 5 bases and J 4 bases, leaving 14 bases between the germline ends. CDR1 is SGHTA, CDR2 FQGNSA, per germline. The length of the CDR3 is 14 residues. CDR3 sequence: CASSARGVGTEAFF. For the CDR3, the DNA is TGTGCCAGCAGCGCCCGAGGGGTCGGCACTGAAGCTTTCTTT.